The 8 T cell receptor beta chains listed next were all sequenced from one sample in a study of blood T cell repertoires in COVID-19. The table came from immunoSEQ multiplex PCR; TCRdb's copy has only in-frame clones and leaves some out. The sample lists 200,000 to 300,000 clones, 70% to 85% occurring once. Sequencing input: peripheral blood. Receptor source: a man aged 35 to 55 who had recovered from COVID-19.

V gene TRBV5-1 combines with J gene TRBJ1-1; weak D call: TRBD1 (6 bases). This CDR3 has 13 residues. CDR1 and CDR2 from the germline V gene are SGHRS and YFSETQ. Trimming cost V 3 bases and J 6 bases, with 12 bases left between them. The CDR3 here is CASSYRVDAEAFF. In nucleotides, the CDR3 is TGCGCCAGCAGCTACAGGGTTGACGCTGAAGCTTTCTTT.

In this sample, this clone turned up once. V is TRBV2 and J is TRBJ1-5; 7 bases are shared with TRBD1. Germline V gene lookup returns CDR1 SNHLY and CDR2 FYNNEI. CDR3 size: 17 residues. The V segment lost 4 bases and the J segment 2 bases; nucleotides outside the gene matches: 11. CDR3 in amino acids: CASSGGGGDWRNQPQHF. The CDR3 nucleotides are TGTGCCAGCAGTGGTGGAGGGGGCGATTGGCGCAATCAGCCCCAGCATTTT.

This chain links TRBV6-4 with TRBJ1-1, with TRBD1 identical over 8 bases. Trimming removed 8 bases from V and 7 bases from J; junction bases left unmatched: 12. Germline loops: CDR1 MRHNA, CDR2 SNTAGT. The CDR3 runs 14 residues. CDR3 in amino acids: CASRDRGGEDEAFF. CDR3 DNA sequence: TGTGCCAGCCGCGACAGGGGAGGAGAGGATGAAGCTTTCTTT.

This sequence joins TRBV6-5 and TRBJ2-7, with a possible D match to TRBD2 (6 bases). Germline V gene lookup returns CDR1 MNHEY and CDR2 SVGAGI. V lost 8 bases and J lost 0, with 17 bases in between. This CDR3 comprises 15 residues. CDR3: CASGSEGLSSYEQYF. In nucleotides, the CDR3 is TGTGCCAGCGGGTCCGAGGGACTTAGCTCCTACGAGCAGTACTTC.

The chain combines TRBV11-2 with TRBJ1-1; D possibly corresponds to TRBD1 (5 bases). V shed 3 bases and J shed 4 bases, with 9 bases lying between them. This CDR3 has 13 amino acids. The germline V gene encodes CDR1 SGHAT and CDR2 FQNNGV. The CDR3 DNA sequence: TGTGCCAGCAGCTTCCCGGGGGGCACTGAAGCTTTCTTT. This gives the protein CASSFPGGTEAFF.

V usage is TRBV4-3 and J usage is TRBJ2-6; D not resolved. V dropped 0 bases and J dropped 1 base, with 7 bases sitting between them. CDR1 is LGHNA and CDR2 is YSLEER in the germline V gene. This CDR3 has 16 amino acids. The CDR3 DNA is TGCGCCAGCAGCCAAGATCTAGGTTCTGGGGCCAACGTCCTGACTTTC. This codes for CASSQDLGSGANVLTF.

The chain combines TRBV19 with TRBJ2-7; tentatively, D is TRBD2 (5 bases). Germline-derived CDR1 and CDR2 are LNHDA and SQIVND (reference sequence). The V end was cut by 6 bases, the J end by 0 bases, with 12 bases between. The CDR3 has 14 residues. The CDR3 reads CASRPGVHSYEQYF. CDR3 coding DNA: TGTGCCAGTAGACCCGGGGTCCACTCCTACGAGCAGTACTTC.

This clone was recorded only once. The chain links TRBV27 to TRBJ1-2; 7 bases align to TRBD1. Germline V gene lookup returns CDR1 MNHEY and CDR2 SMNVEV (reference sequence). V lost 4 bases and J lost 5; bases outside the gene matches: 16. This CDR3 is built from 17 residues. The CDR3 DNA reads as TGTGCCAGCAGTTCCAGGACAGGACCCGGGTCCATTTATGGCTACACCTTC. Translation gives CASSSRTGPGSIYGYTF.